A single sample is the source of the 13 T cell receptor beta chains below, sequenced in a study of long-term antiretroviral therapy in people with HIV. A v3.0 immunoSEQ assay was performed at survey level. Some clones are missing from TCRdb's copy, which holds only in-frame ones; the method was immunoSEQ multiplex PCR. Counted here are 32,000 or so clones, 75% to 90% occurring once; the ten biggest clones make up around 8%. Sequences were derived from unsorted PBMCs, sampled 3.2 years before starting antiretroviral therapy. The receptor source for this set is a man between 45 and 60 years old with HIV.

This clone has just a few counts. V and J are TRBV2 and TRBJ2-7, with D tentatively TRBD2 (5 bases). From germline, CDR1 is SNHLY and CDR2 FYNNEI. This CDR3 is 12 amino acids long. Trimming took off 4 bases at V and 7 bases at J, with 11 bases between the two ends. Here the CDR3 DNA reads TGTGCCAGCAGTGTGGGAGAAGGGGAGCAGTACTTC. This codes for CASSVGEGEQYF.

This chain joins TRBV27 and TRBJ1-1; D perhaps matches TRBD1 (5 bases). This CDR3 has 17 amino acids. Germline values: CDR1 MNHEY, CDR2 SMNVEV (reference sequence). Trimming took off 2 bases at V and 1 base at J, with 17 bases between the two ends. CDR3 sequence (DNA): TGTGCCAGCAGTTTAGGCGCAGGGACCCCCGGGAACACTGAAGCTTTCTTT. This translates into CASSLGAGTPGNTEAFF.

The V gene is TRBV6-5, the J gene TRBJ2-5, with D tentatively TRBD1 (5 bases). Per the germline V gene, CDR1 is MNHEY and CDR2 is SVGAGI. The CDR3 loop spans 13 amino acids. V was trimmed by 6 bases and J by 2 bases, leaving 10 bases between them. CDR3 bases: TGTGCCAGCAGCAGACAGAGACAAGAGACCCAGTACTTC. Its translation: CASSRQRQETQYF.

The gene calls are TRBV27 and TRBJ2-2; perhaps TRBD2 as D (5 bases). Germline lookup yields CDR1 MNHEY and CDR2 SMNVEV (reference sequence). V gave up 3 bases and J gave up 7 bases, with 12 bases separating them. The length of the CDR3 is 14 residues. The CDR3 coding sequence is TGTGCCAGCAGTTTTTCCGGAGGTGGCGGGGAGCTGTTTTTT. Its protein product is CASSFSGGGGELFF.

In its sample, this clone was seen once. V and J are TRBV2 and TRBJ1-4; D remains ambiguous. CDR3 length: 15 residues. CDR1 is SNHLY, CDR2 FYNNEI, per germline. With 3 bases removed from V and 5 bases from J, the gap between germline ends came to 13 bases. As DNA, the CDR3 is TGTGCCAGCAGTGATTGGCAGGCCGTCAATGAAAAACTGTTTTTT. Translation: CASSDWQAVNEKLFF.

The V and J genes are TRBV7-3 and TRBJ2-5; D is perhaps TRBD1 (6 bases). Deletions cut 5 bases from V and 2 bases from J, with 12 bases between. The CDR3 is 14 amino acids. CDR1 is SGHTA, CDR2 FQGTGA, per germline. The CDR3 spells CASSANGQQETQYF. CDR3 coding DNA: TGTGCCAGCAGCGCAAATGGACAGCAAGAGACCCAGTACTTC.

The chain recombines TRBV18 with TRBJ2-7; TRBD1 might be the D (5 bases). The length of the CDR3 is 12 residues. Germline CDR1 and CDR2: KGHSH and LQKENI. Deletions cut 4 bases from V and 6 bases from J, with 10 bases between. CDR3 in DNA: TGTGCCAGCTCACTCCAGGGAAGCGAGCAGTACTTC. It yields the protein CASSLQGSEQYF.

This clone showed up just a few times. The chain links TRBV4-3 to TRBJ1-6; D remains unclear. The CDR3 is 14 residues long. In germline, CDR1 is LGHNA, CDR2 YSLEER. V lost 6 bases, J lost 4 bases, and 10 bases lay in between. The CDR3 loop is CASSGTVYNSPLHF. CDR3 bases: TGCGCCAGCAGTGGAACAGTTTATAATTCACCCCTCCACTTT.

The count of this clone is one. The chain carries TRBV27 and TRBJ2-3; 8 bases align to TRBD2. There are 14 residues in the CDR3. Trimming took 4 bases from V and 2 from J; bases not matched to a gene: 2. Germline V gene lookup returns CDR1 MNHEY and CDR2 SMNVEV (reference sequence). The CDR3: CASSWGLDTDTQYF. CDR3 sequence (DNA): TGTGCCAGCAGTTGGGGACTAGACACAGATACGCAGTATTTT.

The chain uses TRBV2 and TRBJ2-5; TRBD1 aligns across 10 bases. The CDR3 is made up of 15 amino acids. Germline V lookup: CDR1 SNHLY, CDR2 FYNNEI. The junction had 7 bases not matched to a gene; V was cut back by 4 bases and J by 5 bases. The CDR3 bases are TGTGCCAGCAGTGGGACAGGGGGTATCCTCGAGACCCAGTACTTC. Translating it yields CASSGTGGILETQYF.

The chain uses TRBV5-1 and TRBJ2-7; perhaps D is TRBD1 or TRBD2 (7 bases each). The V end lost 0 bases, the J end lost 4 bases, and 17 bases lay between the germline ends. This CDR3 has 16 amino acids. Germline lookup yields CDR1 SGHRS and CDR2 YFSETQ. In nucleotides, the CDR3 is TGCGCCAGCAGCTTGGGCCCAGGGGGGGGAGGGTACGAGCAGTACTTC. Translated, it gives CASSLGPGGGGYEQYF.

This chain links TRBV18 with TRBJ2-3; D not certain. Trimming stripped 0 bases from V and 4 bases from J, with 2 bases between. There are 12 residues in the CDR3. Germline assignment: CDR1 KGHSH and CDR2 LQKENI. For the CDR3, the DNA is TGTGCCAGCTCACCACCGGCAGATACGCAGTATTTT. It specifies CASSPPADTQYF.

The chain links TRBV19 to TRBJ1-2; a weak D match, TRBD1 (6 bases). CDR1 and CDR2 (germline): LNHDA, SQIVND (reference sequence). Trimming took off 5 bases at V and 2 bases at J, with 18 bases between the two ends. The CDR3 contains 16 residues. CDR3 amino acids: CASSSRARTANYGYTF. CDR3 in DNA: TGTGCCAGTAGTTCCCGAGCCCGGACAGCCAACTATGGCTACACCTTC.